A single sample is the source of the 22 T cell receptor beta chains below, sequenced in a study of blood T cells in healthy people across ages. PCR was performed a second time for about 6 to 11 cycles using a sample-barcoded 5' primer and a J-beta primer mix. TCRdb ran MiXCR on the 5' RACE reads and lists one entry per CDR3 protein. The table lists 850,000 to 1,100,000 distinct CDR3 sequences, 35% to 40% of them singletons. Sequencing was performed on blood. The receptors originated from a man younger than 30 in good health.

To note about this clonotype: Germline and junction disagree at one end, which may indicate a read error. DNA of the CDR3: TGTGCCAGCAGCTTAGATAGCAGGCTCAAAAGCATTCAGTACTTC. Translation gives CASSLDSRLKSIQYF. This chain uses TRBV7-2 with TRBJ2-7; D gene uncertain. The J call may not be correct, given that the DNA end is closer to TRBJ2-4. Germline CDR1 is SGHTA and CDR2 is FQGNSA. The CDR3 sequence is 15 residues long.

Regarding this clonotype: This may stem from a read error, because a much larger clone lies one nucleotide away. The V gene is TRBV6-5, the J gene TRBJ2-1; D is unclear. Between the trimmed V and J ends, which lost 0 bases and 5 bases, there was a span of 17 bases. The V gene's germline CDR1 is MNHEY and CDR2 SVGAGI. There are 17 residues in the CDR3. CDR3 bases: TGTGCCAGCAGTTACTCGATTGTAACCAAGAGTAACAATGAGCAGTTCTTC. It encodes CASSYSIVTKSNNEQFF.

CDR3 sequence: CASSRTTRAGNQPQHF. The CDR3 DNA reads TGTGCCAGCAGTCGCACTACACGGGCAGGCAATCAGCCCCAGCATTTT. The chain couples TRBV12-3 or TRBV12-4 to TRBJ1-5; D is ambiguous. The CDR3 is 16 amino acids. The V end lost 5 bases, the J end lost 2 bases, and 16 bases lay between the germline ends.

A few counts support this clonotype. This chain connects TRBV6-1 to TRBJ2-3; possibly TRBD2 for D (5 bases). Trimming shortened V by 5 bases and J by 2 bases, and 23 bases separated the two germline ends. CDR3 length equals 18 residues. CDR1 is MNHNS, CDR2 SASEGT, per germline. The CDR3 region has the DNA TGTGCCAGCAGTCGGGATCAGCGGACGGGTGCTTTCACAGATACGCAGTATTTT. This gives the protein CASSRDQRTGAFTDTQYF.

V is TRBV4-2 and J is TRBJ2-3; 12 positions match TRBD2. Germline CDR1 and CDR2: LGHNA and YNFKEQ. V trimming: 6 bases; J trimming: 4 bases; junction bases outside the gene matches: 5. This CDR3 region has 15 residues. The CDR3, as DNA: TGTGCCAGCAGGACTAGCGGGGGAGGTCCAGATACGCAGTATTTT. Translated, it gives CASRTSGGGPDTQYF.

In DNA, the CDR3 is TGCAGCGTTGAAGGGGGTGGCAGGGGAGGAGAGACCCAGTACTTC. Encoded protein: CSVEGGGRGGETQYF. V usage is TRBV29-1 and J usage is TRBJ2-5; D assignment may be TRBD1 or TRBD2 (6 bases each). Germline-derived CDR1 and CDR2 are SQVTM and ANQGSEA. The CDR3 length is 15 residues. V was shortened by 1 base and J by 4 bases, with 16 bases between the two germline ends. Based on the CDR3 plus reference TRBV29-1 and TRBJ2-5, the full variable domain is SAVISQKPSRDICQRGTSLTIQCQVDSQVTMMFWYRQQPGQSLTLIATANQGSEATYESGFVIDKFPISRPNLTFSTLTVSNMSPEDSSIYLCSVEGGGRGGETQYFGPGTRLLVL.

This chain joins TRBV6-5 and TRBJ1-1, with D uncertain. This CDR3 has 15 residues. Per germline, CDR1 MNHEY and CDR2 SVGAGI. Trimming pared 6 bases from V and 0 bases from J, leaving 14 bases between. The CDR3 sequence: CASSPTIGLNTEAFF. The CDR3 DNA reads TGTGCCAGCAGCCCTACTATAGGGTTGAACACTGAAGCTTTCTTT.

This clonotype has more than one count but fewer than ten. This chain uses TRBV30 with TRBJ2-5; D is undetermined. The germline V gene has CDR1 GTSNPN and CDR2 SVGIG (reference sequence). V lost 1 base and J 0 bases, leaving 9 bases between the germline ends. This CDR3 has 14 residues. The CDR3 bases are TGTGCCTGGAGTGACAGCCCGTACCAAGAGACCCAGTACTTC. This encodes CAWSDSPYQETQYF.

With regard to this clonotype: A read error is possible here, since a much larger clone lies one base away. The chain is built from TRBV5-6 and TRBJ2-3; D possibly matches TRBD1 or TRBD2 (6 bases each). Germline CDR1 and CDR2: SGHDT and YYEEEE. V was cut by 0 bases and J by 8 bases, with 10 bases left in between. The CDR3 extends over 13 amino acids. As DNA, the CDR3 is TGTGCCAGCAGCTTGGTCAGGGGAGGTACGCAGTATTTT. Residues: CASSLVRGGTQYF.

This clonotype has a handful of counts. The chain is built from TRBV5-6 and TRBJ1-5; D call uncertain. The V end lost 3 bases, the J end lost 0 bases, and 10 bases lay between the germline ends. This CDR3 has 15 amino acids. The germline gives CDR1 SGHDT, CDR2 YYEEEE. CDR3 sequence reads: CASSSRERSNQPQHF. For the CDR3, the DNA is TGTGCCAGCAGCTCGAGGGAGCGTAGCAATCAGCCCCAGCATTTT.

This clonotype came up a few times. This chain uses TRBV4-2 with TRBJ1-4; perhaps TRBD1 as D (6 bases). V lost 0 bases to trimming and J lost 6 bases, with 14 bases between them. CDR1 and CDR2 from the germline V gene are LGHNA and YNFKEQ. This CDR3 comprises 16 residues. The CDR3, as DNA: TGTGCCAGCAGCCAAGATAAGGGGGGGAAGGATGAAAAACTGTTTTTT. It codes for CASSQDKGGKDEKLFF.

This clonotype was seen once. The chain carries TRBV21-1 and TRBJ1-6. TRBV21-1 counts as a pseudogene. The CDR3 is 17 amino acids. CDR3 sequence reads: CASREVDRISYNSPLHF. The CDR3 region has the DNA TGTGCCAGCAGAGAAGTGGACAGGATCTCCTATAATTCACCCCTCCACTTT.

This clonotype appeared a few times. V is TRBV28 and J is TRBJ1-4; TRBD1 is a possible D gene (6 bases). CDR1 and CDR2 from the germline V gene are MDHEN and SYDVKM. The CDR3 has 14 residues. The V and J ends lost 6 bases and 4 bases respectively, with 12 bases between them. CDR3 in amino acids: CASRPQGYNEKLFF. Written as DNA, the CDR3 is TGTGCCAGCAGACCACAGGGCTATAATGAAAAACTGTTTTTT.

With respect to this clonotype: Without the conserved terminal phenylalanine or tryptophan, this CDR3 likely stems from a read error. The chain has TRBV3-1 and TRBJ2-5, with D uncertain. Deletions cut 4 bases from V and 7 bases from J, with 13 bases between. Germline V gene data show CDR1 as LGHDT and CDR2 as YNNKEL (reference sequence). The CDR3 is 13 residues long. The chain's CDR3 is CASSPNRRGTQYV. The CDR3 DNA sequence: TGTGCCAGCAGCCCTAACCGCCGCGGGACCCAGTACGTC.

The V call is TRBV4-1, the J call TRBJ1-2; no reliable D call. This CDR3 region has 13 residues. Per the germline V gene, CDR1 is MGHRA and CDR2 is YSYEKL. V was shortened by 2 bases and J by 3 bases, with 7 bases between the two germline ends. CDR3 region: CASSQTHDYGYTF. CDR3 sequence (DNA): TGCGCCAGCAGCCAAACACACGACTATGGCTACACCTTC.

This chain joins TRBV12-3 or TRBV12-4 and TRBJ2-3, with no clear D. Trimming shortened V by 4 bases and J by 2 bases, and 7 bases separated the two germline ends. The CDR3 runs 13 residues. The CDR3 DNA reads TGTGCCAGCAGTTATACCCTCACAGATACGCAGTATTTT. Its protein is CASSYTLTDTQYF.

As DNA, the CDR3 is TGTGCCAGCAGTTTATTGGACGGCGGGAATCAGCCCCAGCATTTT. It translates to CASSLLDGGNQPQHF. This sequence joins TRBV12-3 or TRBV12-4 and TRBJ1-5; D call uncertain. This CDR3 comprises 15 residues. V lost 2 bases and J lost 4, with 12 bases in between.

The chain employs TRBV7-2 and TRBJ1-6; D call uncertain. This CDR3 is built from 19 residues. Looked up from germline, CDR1 is SGHTA and CDR2 is FQGNSA. The ends were cut back, 4 bases at V and 7 bases at J, with 26 bases in the middle. For the CDR3, the DNA is TGTGCCAGCAGCTCGCCAGTGATAGTCGGGTTTGCGGCGAATTCACCCCTCCACTTT. This encodes CASSSPVIVGFAANSPLHF.

The chain is built from TRBV14 and TRBJ2-2; possible D gene TRBD1, 6 bases. Per the germline V gene, CDR1 is SGHDN and CDR2 is FVKESK. Between the trimmed V and J ends, which lost 4 bases and 0 bases, there was a span of 18 bases. The CDR3 is 18 amino acids. Written as DNA, the CDR3 is TGTGCCAGCAGCCTCTCGCGGTGGGGACACGCGAACACCGGGGAGCTGTTTTTT. Amino acid sequence: CASSLSRWGHANTGELFF. The full variable domain, rest sourced from reference TRBV14 and TRBJ2-2, is EAGVTQFPSHSVIEKGQTVTLRCDPISGHDNLYWYRRVMGKEIKFLLHFVKESKQDESGMPNNRFLAERTGGTYSTLKVQPAELEDSGVYFCASSLSRWGHANTGELFFGEGSRLTVL.

There are a few counts of this clonotype. The chain combines TRBV5-1 with TRBJ2-1; 11 bases align to TRBD2. The CDR3 spans 16 residues. In germline, CDR1 is SGHRS, CDR2 YFSETQ. Unmatched junction bases numbered 3, after V lost 2 bases and J lost 2 bases. Written as DNA, the CDR3 is TGCGCCAGCAGCTTCCGTAGCGGGGGGGCCTACAATGAGCAGTTCTTC. This sequence encodes CASSFRSGGAYNEQFF.

V usage is TRBV6-2 or TRBV6-3 and J usage is TRBJ2-2, with 8 bases aligning to TRBD2. V dropped 3 bases and J dropped 2; count of bases not matched to a gene: 8. The germline V gene has CDR1 MNHEY and CDR2 SVGEGT. The CDR3 runs to 17 residues. This chain's CDR3 is CASSYYAGGPNTGELFF. In DNA, the CDR3 is TGTGCCAGCAGTTATTATGCGGGGGGCCCTAACACCGGGGAGCTGTTTTTT.

The gene calls are TRBV20-1 and TRBJ2-7; 10 bases align to TRBD1. This CDR3 is 16 amino acids long. Germline values: CDR1 DFQATT, CDR2 SNEGSKA (reference sequence). The trim removed 0 bases at V and 3 bases at J, leaving 8 bases unmatched. The DNA of the CDR3 is TGCAGTGCTAGAGATCCAAGGACAGGGGGTCTCTACGAGCAGTACTTC. It is translated as CSARDPRTGGLYEQYF.